The 24 T cell receptor beta chains given below trace back to one sample, sequenced in a study of PD-1 blockade in classical Hodgkin lymphoma. Each of the patients experienced relapse following autologous stem cell transplantation, and their brentuximab vedotin exposure differed. The data were produced by immunoSEQ multiplex PCR, yet TCRdb's version contains in-frame clones alone and is incomplete. The repertoire includes about 14,000 clones, approximately 83% of them detected once, and 22% sits in the top ten. Sequenced here: peripheral blood mononuclear cells (PBMCs), sampled at baseline. These receptor sequences come from a human donor with classical Hodgkin lymphoma.

The rearrangement joins TRBV4-1 to TRBJ1-4, with unresolved D. Germline CDR1 MGHRA, CDR2 YSYEKL. This CDR3 spans 16 amino acids. With 4 bases removed from V and 1 base from J, the gap between germline ends came to 13 bases. The DNA for the CDR3 is TGCGCCAGCAGCCCCCCGGCACTTAGAACTAATGAAAAACTGTTTTTT. It yields the protein CASSPPALRTNEKLFF.

This CDR3 is CASSPFEDSYEQYF. CDR3 DNA: TGTGCCAGCAGTCCCTTCGAGGACTCCTACGAGCAGTACTTC. The chain recombines TRBV27 with TRBJ2-7; D unclear. This CDR3 has 14 amino acids. Per germline, CDR1 MNHEY and CDR2 SMNVEV (reference sequence). Trimming removed 5 bases from V and 0 bases from J, with 11 bases in between.

J is TRBJ1-5 and V is TRBV7-2; no firm D call. The CDR3 has 11 residues. Germline assignment: CDR1 SGHTA and CDR2 FQGNSA. V lost 4 bases to trimming and J lost 11 bases, with 9 bases between them. The CDR3, as DNA: TGTGCCAGCAGCTCCGGGGAAGCCCAGCATTTT. Its translation is CASSSGEAQHF.

This clone has just a few counts. The V gene is TRBV18, the J gene TRBJ2-3; possible D gene TRBD1, 5 bases. The CDR3 is 15 amino acids. V was shortened by 5 bases and J by 0 bases, with 12 bases between the two germline ends. CDR1 and CDR2 from the germline V gene are KGHSH and LQKENI. This CDR3 is CASSATQASTDTQYF. The DNA for the CDR3 is TGTGCCAGCTCAGCGACACAGGCTAGCACAGATACGCAGTATTTT.

The chain has TRBV18 and TRBJ1-1; tentative D call: TRBD1 (5 bases). The CDR3 runs 16 residues. V lost 3 bases to trimming and J lost 1 base, with 15 bases between them. Looked up from germline, CDR1 is KGHSH and CDR2 is LQKENI. This CDR3 is CASSPQRGTSNTEAFF. The CDR3 DNA reads as TGTGCCAGCTCACCTCAGCGTGGGACCTCGAACACTGAAGCTTTCTTT.

The chain recombines TRBV11-2 with TRBJ2-2; D may be TRBD1 or TRBD2 (6 bases each). V lost 5 bases, J lost 3 bases, and 13 bases lay in between. Germline V gives CDR1 SGHAT, CDR2 FQNNGV. CDR3 length equals 15 residues. CDR3 DNA: TGTGCCAGCAGCCCGGGGGCAGGGTACACCGGGGAGCTGTTTTTT. Protein: CASSPGAGYTGELFF.

This chain uses TRBV5-1 with TRBJ1-6, with 7 bases aligning to TRBD1. The CDR3 spans 14 residues. Germline CDR1 is SGHRS and CDR2 is YFSETQ. The V segment lost 3 bases and the J segment 8 bases; nucleotides outside the gene matches: 5. The CDR3 reads CASSSQGEYSPLHF. The CDR3 DNA follows: TGCGCCAGCAGCTCGCAGGGGGAGTATTCACCCCTCCACTTT.

The chain recombines TRBV20-1 with TRBJ2-3, with unresolved D. The CDR3 consists of 11 residues. Germline V lookup: CDR1 DFQATT, CDR2 SNEGSKA (reference sequence). Trimming pared 3 bases from V and 4 bases from J, leaving 5 bases between. CDR3 region: CSASEADTQYF. CDR3 nucleotide sequence: TGCAGTGCTAGCGAGGCAGATACGCAGTATTTT.

This clone was observed a single time. The V and J genes are TRBV28 and TRBJ1-1; D call uncertain. Deletions cut 4 bases from V and 8 bases from J, with 14 bases between. CDR3 length: 13 amino acids. Germline lookup yields CDR1 MDHEN and CDR2 SYDVKM. The DNA for the CDR3 is TGTGCCAGCAGTTCCCTACTGGACGAGGAAGCTTTCTTT. Protein product: CASSSLLDEEAFF.

The chain employs TRBV7-2 and TRBJ1-4, with 9 bases that match TRBD1. J gave up 8 bases and V 4 bases, and 5 bases lay outside the gene matches. This CDR3 spans 14 amino acids. The germline gives CDR1 SGHTA, CDR2 FQGNSA. CDR3 amino acids: CASSSRTGAEKLFF. DNA of the CDR3: TGTGCCAGCAGCTCTCGGACAGGGGCGGAAAAACTGTTTTTT.

This sequence joins TRBV5-1 and TRBJ2-7, with 7 bases lining up with TRBD1. The CDR3 runs to 16 residues. Germline loops: CDR1 SGHRS, CDR2 YFSETQ. The junction had 15 bases not matched to a gene; V was cut back by 4 bases and J by 5 bases. CDR3 sequence: CASSRNAGTDGDEQYF. The CDR3, as DNA: TGCGCCAGCAGCCGAAATGCCGGGACAGACGGGGACGAGCAGTACTTC.

In its sample, this clone was seen a few times. The chain joins TRBV6-4 to TRBJ2-1, with unresolved D. The CDR3 totals 12 residues. Germline loops: CDR1 MRHNA, CDR2 SNTAGT. The germline V and J ends were trimmed by 6 bases and 4 bases, with 7 bases remaining between them. The CDR3 here is CASRKVYNEQFF. In DNA, the CDR3 is TGTGCCAGCAGAAAAGTGTACAATGAGCAGTTCTTC.

This rearrangement joins TRBV4-3 to TRBJ1-1; no reliable D call. The CDR3 consists of 15 residues. Germline V lookup: CDR1 LGHNA, CDR2 YSLEER. V lost 4 bases and J 11 bases, leaving 23 bases between the germline ends. CDR3 DNA: TGCGCCAGCAGCCGACGGCCTGTTGGGTCCCAAGGGGCTTTCTTT. This translates into CASSRRPVGSQGAFF.

In DNA form, the CDR3 reads TGTGCCAGCAGGGTTAGACAAATGGCTTTCTTT. Residues: CASRVRQMAFF. The chain recombines TRBV28 with TRBJ1-1; D unclear. CDR1 MDHEN and CDR2 SYDVKM come from the germline V gene. This CDR3 region has 11 residues. V gave up 6 bases and J gave up 11 bases, with 13 bases separating them.

This clone was picked up a small number of times. V is TRBV10-2 and J is TRBJ1-5; 10 bases are a match to TRBD1. Germline V CDR1 and CDR2: WSHSY, SAAADI. CDR3 length equals 14 residues. V lost 7 bases to trimming and J lost 5 bases; unmatched junction nucleotides: 5. The CDR3 sequence: CASNDRGPYQPQHF. As DNA, the CDR3 is TGCGCCAGCAACGACAGGGGGCCGTATCAGCCCCAGCATTTT.

The chain combines TRBV6-5 with TRBJ2-3, with D possibly matching TRBD2 (6 bases). CDR1 is MNHEY, CDR2 SVGAGI, per germline. The ends were cut back, 3 bases at V and 3 bases at J, with 13 bases in the middle. There are 15 residues in the CDR3. The CDR3 spells CASSYSGVITDTQYF. CDR3 in DNA: TGTGCCAGCAGTTATTCGGGGGTCATTACAGATACGCAGTATTTT.

This clone was detected only a few times. Other DNA variants within this sample encode the same CDR3. The CDR3 sequence is CASSPGQGGTEAFF. CDR3 bases: TGCGCCAGCAGCCCGGGACAGGGCGGCACTGAAGCTTTCTTT. The chain uses TRBV5-1 and TRBJ1-1; 9 bases agree with TRBD1. Trimming at V came to 4 bases and at J to 4 bases, leaving 5 bases not matched to a gene. The CDR3 length is 14 residues. Germline CDR1 reads SGHRS; CDR2 reads YFSETQ. The variable domain in full, with the rest retrieved from reference TRBV5-1 and TRBJ1-1, is KAGVTQTPRYLIKTRGQQVTLSCSPISGHRSVSWYQQTPGQGLQFLFEYFSETQRNKGNFPGRFSGRQFSNSRSEMNVSTLELGDSALYLCASSPGQGGTEAFFGQGTRLTVV.

By share of the sample, this clone is medium-sized. The V and J genes are TRBV6-5 and TRBJ2-7; 9 nucleotides match TRBD1. Losses at the gene ends were 5 bases for V and 4 bases for J; bases not matched to a gene: 6. The CDR3 is 14 residues long. Germline V gene sequence: CDR1 MNHEY, CDR2 SVGAGI. CDR3 residues: CASSPGQGRYEQYF. CDR3 sequence (DNA): TGTGCCAGCAGTCCCGGACAGGGGCGATACGAGCAGTACTTC.

The J gene is TRBJ1-1, the V gene TRBV7-9; tentative D call: TRBD1 (6 bases). The CDR3 covers 15 residues. Germline V gene lookup returns CDR1 SEHNR and CDR2 FQNEAQ (reference sequence). Deletions cut 0 bases from V and 4 bases from J, with 12 bases between. The CDR3 DNA follows: TGTGCCAGCAGCTTAGCAGGGGGGATGGGCACTGAAGCTTTCTTT. Protein product: CASSLAGGMGTEAFF.

CDR3 region: CASRPIRQGAGSDTQYF. The CDR3 nucleotides are TGTGCCAGCAGACCGATTCGACAGGGGGCAGGTTCAGATACGCAGTATTTT. The chain employs TRBV6-4 and TRBJ2-3, with TRBD1 matching over 10 bases. The CDR3 consists of 17 residues. V shed 6 bases and J 4 bases; nucleotides not matched to a gene: 13. Germline CDR1 MRHNA, CDR2 SNTAGT.

This chain's CDR3 is CASSIVQGVNTEAFF. CDR3 coding DNA: TGTGCCAGTAGTATAGTGCAGGGAGTGAACACTGAAGCTTTCTTT. The chain recombines TRBV19 with TRBJ1-1; a weak D match, TRBD1 (5 bases). The CDR3 spans 15 residues. The germline CDR1 and CDR2 sequences are LNHDA and SQIVND (reference sequence). Deletions cut 1 base from V and 0 bases from J, with 9 bases between.

Concerning this clone itself: The same CDR3 can be traced to other DNA sequences in this sample. This chain uses TRBV18 with TRBJ1-1; no definite D call. V lost 3 bases, J lost 0 bases, and 5 bases lay in between. Germline V gene sequence: CDR1 KGHSH, CDR2 LQKENI. The CDR3 loop spans 13 amino acids. CDR3 coding DNA: TGTGCCAGCTCACCCGGGCTGAACACTGAAGCTTTCTTT. It encodes CASSPGLNTEAFF. Full variable domain (remainder filled in from reference TRBV18 and TRBJ1-1): NAGVMQNPRHLVRRRGQEARLRCSPMKGHSHVYWYRQLPEEGLKFMVYLQKENIIDESGMPKERFSAEFPKEGPSILRIQQVVRGDSAAYFCASSPGLNTEAFFGQGTRLTVV.

The genes are TRBV9 and TRBJ2-7, with 9 bases lining up with TRBD1. V lost 3 bases and J lost 2; bases outside the gene matches: 9. Germline V gene sequence: CDR1 SGDLS, CDR2 YYNGEE. The CDR3 loop spans 16 amino acids. In DNA form, the CDR3 reads TGTGCCAGCAGCGCCCACGGGACAGGGCCCCCCTACGAGCAGTACTTC. Translation: CASSAHGTGPPYEQYF.

The sample holds one count of this clone. This rearrangement joins TRBV9 to TRBJ2-3; tentatively, D is TRBD1 or TRBD2 (5 bases each). CDR1 SGDLS and CDR2 YYNGEE come from the germline V gene. The CDR3 extends over 15 amino acids. V was clipped by 4 bases and J by 4 bases, with 16 bases between them. This CDR3 is CASSLHPMGADTQYF. Written as DNA, the CDR3 is TGTGCCAGCAGCCTACACCCGATGGGGGCAGATACGCAGTATTTT.